This T cell receptor (beta chain) was profiled in a study of shared clonotypes between healthy human individuals. On the study more broadly: Each donor's CD4 naive and CD4 memory cells filled three plates apiece, CD8 naive two, and CD8 memory one.

This clone was observed a single time. Produced via immunoSEQ multiplex PCR; TCRdb's table is partial and in-frame only. The top ten hold 0.1% to 0.15% of the sample, which has some 2.1 million clones, 90% to 95% seen once. The germline gives CDR1 LNHDA, CDR2 SQIVND (reference sequence). This CDR3 is 16 amino acids long. The V end was cut by 4 bases, the J end by 0 bases, with 12 bases between. The V call is TRBV19, the J call TRBJ2-2; TRBD1 or TRBD2 may be the D gene (5 bases each). The sequenced material came from naive CD4+ T cells sorted from blood. Subset of the sample: CD45RA+ positively selected. The clonotype was recovered from a young man in good health. The CDR3 DNA is TGTGCCAGTAGTAACGCCGGGACGGCGAACACCGGGGAGCTGTTTTTT. Amino acids: CASSNAGTANTGELFF.